This T cell receptor (beta chain) was found in a study of blood T cell repertoires in COVID-19. With 1 base clipped from V and 4 bases from J, the junction kept 6 bases outside the gene matches. Per the germline V gene, CDR1 is LNHDA and CDR2 is SQIVND (reference sequence). This CDR3 region has 16 residues. The assay was immunoSEQ multiplex PCR, and TCRdb's table has in-frame clones only and misses some. Of roughly 80,000 clones in the sample, more than 75% were seen once. The chain carries TRBV19 and TRBJ1-5, with 8 bases matching TRBD1. The clonotype comes from a woman aged 70 to 79 with acute or convalescent COVID-19. Material: peripheral blood. Here the CDR3 DNA reads TGTGCCAGTAGTATAGCCCAGGGGGCGGGTAATCAGCCCCAGCATTTT. Amino acids: CASSIAQGAGNQPQHF.